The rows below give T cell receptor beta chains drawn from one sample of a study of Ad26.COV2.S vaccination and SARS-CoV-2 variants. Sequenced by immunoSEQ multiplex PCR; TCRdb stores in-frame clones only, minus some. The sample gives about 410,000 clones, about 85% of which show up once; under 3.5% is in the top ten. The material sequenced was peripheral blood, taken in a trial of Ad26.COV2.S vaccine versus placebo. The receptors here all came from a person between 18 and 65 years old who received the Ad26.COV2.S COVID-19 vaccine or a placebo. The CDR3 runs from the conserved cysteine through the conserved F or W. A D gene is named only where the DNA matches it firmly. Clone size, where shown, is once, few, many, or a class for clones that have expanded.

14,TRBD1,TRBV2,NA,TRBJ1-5,CASTGGNSNQPQHF,TGTGCCAGCACAGGGGGAAATAGCAATCAGCCCCAGCATTTT
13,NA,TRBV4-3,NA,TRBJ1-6,CASSRTNNSPLHF,TGCGCCAGCAGCCGGACAAACAATTCACCCCTCCACTTT
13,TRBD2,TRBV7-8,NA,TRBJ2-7,CASSSGTSYEQYF,TGTGCCAGCAGCTCCGGGACTAGCTACGAGCAGTACTTC
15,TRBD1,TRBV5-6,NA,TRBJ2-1,CASSLYQGAYNEQFF,TGTGCCAGCAGCTTGTACCAGGGGGCCTACAATGAGCAGTTCTTC
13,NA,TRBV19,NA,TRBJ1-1,CASSDTVIAEAFF,TGTGCCAGTAGTGATACAGTAATAGCTGAAGCTTTCTTT
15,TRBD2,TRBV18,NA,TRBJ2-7,CASSPPSGGSYEQYF,TGTGCCAGCTCACCACCGTCGGGGGGGTCCTACGAGCAGTACTTC
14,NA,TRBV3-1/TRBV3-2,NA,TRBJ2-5,CASGPRGAPETQYF,TGTGCCAGCGGCCCACGGGGGGCCCCGGAGACCCAGTACTTC
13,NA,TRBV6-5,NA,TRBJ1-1,CASSYSGPTEAFF,TGTGCCAGCAGTTACTCGGGTCCCACTGAAGCTTTCTTT
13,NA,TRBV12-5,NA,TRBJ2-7,CASGSGGSYEQYF,TGTGCTAGTGGTTCGGGCGGTTCCTACGAGCAGTACTTC
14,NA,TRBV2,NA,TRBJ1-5,CASSAEASNQPQHF,TGTGCCAGCAGTGCGGAGGCTAGTAATCAGCCCCAGCATTTT
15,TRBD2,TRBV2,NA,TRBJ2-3,CASSREGRSTDTQYF,TGTGCCAGCAGTAGGGAGGGGCGGAGCACAGATACGCAGTATTTT
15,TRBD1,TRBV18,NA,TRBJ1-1,CASSPTGQDGSIAFF,TGTGCCAGCTCCCCAACGGGACAGGACGGATCCATCGCTTTCTTT
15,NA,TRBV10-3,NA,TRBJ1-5,CAISEGWGGAWPQHF,TGTGCCATCAGTGAGGGGTGGGGCGGCGCTTGGCCCCAGCATTTT
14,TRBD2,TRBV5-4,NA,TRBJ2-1,CASSSGLQNNEQFF,TGTGCCAGCAGTTCGGGACTACAAAACAATGAGCAGTTCTTC
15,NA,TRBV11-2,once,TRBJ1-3,CASSPERISGNTIYF,TGTGCCAGCAGCCCCGAAAGAATCTCTGGAAACACCATATATTTT
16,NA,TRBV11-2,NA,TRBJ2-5,CASSLDRPGVGETQYF,TGTGCCAGCAGCTTAGATCGCCCGGGGGTGGGGGAGACCCAGTACTTC
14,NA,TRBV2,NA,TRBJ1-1,CASSGEGRYTEAFF,TGTGCCAGCAGTGGGGAAGGGCGTTACACTGAAGCTTTCTTT
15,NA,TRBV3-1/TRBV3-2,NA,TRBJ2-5,CASSQDLGLVETQYF,TGTGCCAGCAGCCAGGACCTAGGGTTAGTAGAGACCCAGTACTTC
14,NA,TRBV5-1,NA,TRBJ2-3,CASGRRGRTDTQYF,TGCGCCAGCGGGAGGAGGGGGCGTACAGATACGCAGTATTTT
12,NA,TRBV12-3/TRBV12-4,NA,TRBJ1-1,CASSRIGTEAFF,TGTGCCAGCAGCAGGATTGGCACTGAAGCTTTCTTT
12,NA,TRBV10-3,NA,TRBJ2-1,CAISADRNEQFF,TGTGCCATCAGTGCGGACAGAAATGAGCAGTTCTTC
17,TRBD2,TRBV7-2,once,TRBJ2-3,CASSFRGGAWGTDTQYF,TGTGCCAGCAGCTTCCGCGGGGGGGCCTGGGGCACAGATACGCAGTATTTT
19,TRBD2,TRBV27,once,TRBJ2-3,CASSPPPGEGELSEDTQYF,TGTGCCAGCAGTCCCCCTCCCGGGGAGGGCGAGTTATCAGAAGATACGCAGTATTTT
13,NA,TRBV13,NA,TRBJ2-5,CASSETVQETQYF,TGTGCCAGCAGCGAGACAGTTCAAGAGACCCAGTACTTC
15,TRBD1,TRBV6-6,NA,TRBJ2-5,CASKADRGPGETQYF,TGTGCCAGCAAAGCCGACAGGGGCCCTGGAGAGACCCAGTACTTC
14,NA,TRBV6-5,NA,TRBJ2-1,CASRQGTKHDEQFF,TGTGCCAGCAGACAAGGCACGAAACACGATGAGCAGTTCTTC
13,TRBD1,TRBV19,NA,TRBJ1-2,CASSLGQGFSYTF,TGTGCCAGTAGTCTTGGACAGGGATTTAGCTACACCTTC
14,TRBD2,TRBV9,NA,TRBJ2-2,CATERDRGGGELFF,TGTGCCACGGAGCGGGATCGAGGAGGTGGGGAGCTGTTTTTT
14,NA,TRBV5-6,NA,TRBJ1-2,CASSYPKGGYGYTF,TGTGCCAGCAGCTATCCGAAAGGTGGCTATGGCTACACCTTC
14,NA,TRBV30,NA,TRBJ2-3,CAWKGLMTSDTQYF,TGTGCCTGGAAAGGTCTCATGACTTCCGATACGCAGTATTTT
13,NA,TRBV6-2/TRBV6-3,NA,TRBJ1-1,CASSTIFNTEAFF,TGTGCCAGCAGTACGATCTTTAACACTGAAGCTTTCTTT
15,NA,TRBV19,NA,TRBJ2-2,CASSMTGTHTGELFF,TGTGCCAGTAGTATGACAGGGACTCACACCGGGGAGCTGTTTTTT
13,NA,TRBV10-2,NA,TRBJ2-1,CASNQGRGNEQFF,TGCGCCAGCAACCAGGGCAGGGGCAATGAGCAGTTCTTC
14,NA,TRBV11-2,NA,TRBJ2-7,CASSSIAQGYEQYF,TGTGCCAGCAGCTCCATAGCCCAGGGCTACGAGCAGTACTTC
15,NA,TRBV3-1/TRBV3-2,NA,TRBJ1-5,CASSQDWGRNQPQHF,TGTGCCAGCAGCCAAGATTGGGGGCGTAATCAGCCCCAGCATTTT
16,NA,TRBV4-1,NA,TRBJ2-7,CASSQHLRGRRFEQYF,TGCGCCAGCAGCCAACATTTGCGGGGCCGCAGGTTCGAGCAGTACTTC
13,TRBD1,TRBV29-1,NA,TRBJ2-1,CSVGDSRIDEQFF,TGCAGCGTTGGGGACAGCAGGATCGATGAGCAGTTCTTC
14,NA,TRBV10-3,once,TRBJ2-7,CAISESGQSYEQYF,TGTGCCATCAGTGAGTCGGGTCAGAGCTACGAGCAGTACTTC
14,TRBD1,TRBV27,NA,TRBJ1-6,CASSLGQGYSPLHF,TGTGCCAGCAGTTTAGGACAGGGGTATTCACCCCTCCACTTT
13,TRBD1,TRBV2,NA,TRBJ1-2,CASSLTGAYGYTF,TGTGCCAGCAGCCTGACAGGGGCCTATGGCTACACCTTC
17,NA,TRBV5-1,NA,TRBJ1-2,CASSLFGSPGLNYGYTF,TGCGCCAGCAGCTTGTTTGGGAGTCCGGGACTCAACTATGGCTACACCTTC
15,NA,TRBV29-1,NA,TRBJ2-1,CSGSRQEGTYNEQFF,TGCAGCGGATCAAGACAGGAGGGTACCTACAATGAGCAGTTCTTC
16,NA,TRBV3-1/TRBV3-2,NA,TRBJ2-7,CASSLGTGDLAYEQYF,TGTGCCAGCAGTCTAGGTACGGGGGATTTAGCCTACGAGCAGTACTTC
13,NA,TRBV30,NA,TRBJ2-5,CAWSKAGPETQYF,TGTGCCTGGAGTAAAGCGGGCCCAGAGACCCAGTACTTC
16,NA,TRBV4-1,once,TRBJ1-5,CASSHSLGDSSRPQHF,TGCGCCAGCAGCCACTCCTTGGGGGACTCCAGCCGGCCCCAGCATTTT
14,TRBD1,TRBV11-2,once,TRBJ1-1,CASSQDRVGTEAFF,TGTGCCAGCAGCCAGGACAGGGTGGGCACTGAAGCTTTCTTT
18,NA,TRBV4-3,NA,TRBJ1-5,CASSQDRATVPSGQPQHF,TGCGCCAGCAGCCAAGATAGGGCAACAGTCCCGTCAGGTCAGCCCCAGCATTTT
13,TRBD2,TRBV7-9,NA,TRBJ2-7,CASSYRLAGEQYF,TGTGCCAGCAGCTATAGACTAGCGGGCGAGCAGTACTTC
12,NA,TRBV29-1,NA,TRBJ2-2,CSVGGNTGELFF,TGCAGCGTTGGGGGAAACACCGGGGAGCTGTTTTTT
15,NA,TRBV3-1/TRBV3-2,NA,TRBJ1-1,CASSQAPGLGTEAFF,TGTGCCAGCAGCCAAGCGCCGGGGTTGGGCACTGAAGCTTTCTTT
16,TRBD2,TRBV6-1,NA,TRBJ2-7,CASSEGAGGFGYEQYF,TGTGCCAGCAGTGAAGGAGCGGGGGGATTCGGGTACGAGCAGTACTTC
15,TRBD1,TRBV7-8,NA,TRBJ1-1,CASSLGPGGKTEAFF,TGTGCCAGCAGCTTAGGGCCAGGGGGGAAGACTGAAGCTTTCTTT
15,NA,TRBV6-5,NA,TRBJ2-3,CASRARGATTDTQYF,TGTGCCAGCAGGGCTCGCGGGGCGACCACAGATACGCAGTATTTT